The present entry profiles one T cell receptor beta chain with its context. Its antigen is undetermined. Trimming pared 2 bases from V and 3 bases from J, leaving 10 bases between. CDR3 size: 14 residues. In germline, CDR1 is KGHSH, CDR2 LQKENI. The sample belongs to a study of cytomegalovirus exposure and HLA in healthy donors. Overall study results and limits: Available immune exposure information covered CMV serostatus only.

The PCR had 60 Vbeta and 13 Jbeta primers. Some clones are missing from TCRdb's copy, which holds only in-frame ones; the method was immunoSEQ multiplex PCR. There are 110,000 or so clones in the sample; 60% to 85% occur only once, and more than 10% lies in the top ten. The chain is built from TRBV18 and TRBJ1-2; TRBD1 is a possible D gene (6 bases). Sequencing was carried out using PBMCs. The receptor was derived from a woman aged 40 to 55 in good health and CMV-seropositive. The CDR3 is CASSPTDSHYGYTF. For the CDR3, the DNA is TGTGCCAGCTCACCAACGGACAGTCACTATGGCTACACCTTC.